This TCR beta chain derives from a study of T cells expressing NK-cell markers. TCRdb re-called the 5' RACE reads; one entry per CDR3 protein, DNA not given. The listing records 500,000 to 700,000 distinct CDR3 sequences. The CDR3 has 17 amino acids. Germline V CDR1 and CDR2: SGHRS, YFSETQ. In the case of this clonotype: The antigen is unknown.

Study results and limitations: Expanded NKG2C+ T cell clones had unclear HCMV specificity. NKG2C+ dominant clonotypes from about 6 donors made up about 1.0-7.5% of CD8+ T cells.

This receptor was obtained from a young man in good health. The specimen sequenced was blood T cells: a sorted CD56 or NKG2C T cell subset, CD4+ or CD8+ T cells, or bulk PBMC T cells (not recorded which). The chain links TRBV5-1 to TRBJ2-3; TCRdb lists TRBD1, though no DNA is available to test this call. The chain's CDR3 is CASSLIPGQPSTDTQYF.